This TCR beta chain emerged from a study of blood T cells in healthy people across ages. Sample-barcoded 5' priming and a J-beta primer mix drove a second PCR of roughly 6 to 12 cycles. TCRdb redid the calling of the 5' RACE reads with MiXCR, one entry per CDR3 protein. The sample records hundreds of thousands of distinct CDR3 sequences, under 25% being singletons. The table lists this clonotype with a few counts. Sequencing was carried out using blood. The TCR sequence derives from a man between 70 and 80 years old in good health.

CDR3 DNA: TGCAGTGCTGAATCGGGACAGGGGTACAATGAGCAGTTCTTC. Translating it yields CSAESGQGYNEQFF. This chain links TRBV20-1 with TRBJ2-1, with 10 bases aligning to TRBD1. CDR1 is DFQATT and CDR2 is SNEGSKA in the germline V gene (reference sequence). Losses at the gene ends were 5 bases for V and 4 bases for J; bases not matched to a gene: 5. CDR3 length: 14 residues.